The T cell receptor (beta chain) described here comes from a study of metastatic and nonmetastatic thyroid tumors (TCRdb year 2020). Describing the broader study: For patients with malignant and with benign thyroid disease, the researchers compared repertoires between peripheral blood samples and tumor or nodule tissue samples. Paper-wide results and their limitations: TCR beta diversity was reported as significantly higher in malignant tumors than in benign nodules, in both blood and tumor samples.

No patient had received any treatment before thyroid surgery. Using T-cell receptor beta sequencing, the researchers looked back retrospectively at clinical samples from patients, gathered between about 2011 and 2018. The protocol used for the library was PCR. TCRdb shows the sequencer as Illumina HiSeq 4000. High-throughput sequencing was used to profile the TCR beta-chain CDR3 region of every patient. Turning to the authors' computational methods: The researchers built a classifier to tell apart papillary thyroid cancer patients with distant metastasis, based on CDR3 differences among clinicopathological groups. The Shannon index was used to assess repertoire diversity, and the Morisita-Horn index was used to assess tumor-blood repertoire similarity. Through fastp at Q25 and MiXCR, TCRdb rebuilt clones from the public reads, retaining in-frame beta chains. The V and J calls reflect TCRdb's pipeline rather than the authors' work. This sample comprises some 30,000 clones, 10% to 12% of them detected only once. In total, the top ten clones hold more than 15% of the sample.

V is clipped by 6 bases and J by 1 base, and the sequence between their germline boundaries is 19 bases long. The CDR3 spans 16 residues, from the cysteine through the phenylalanine. The kept DNA is CDR3 alone, 48 bases in frame from the first base. CDR1 and CDR2 were assigned from the germline V gene as MDHEN and SYDVKM. For this clone: The antigen this receptor binds is unknown. Base-call qualities are not available, and no considerably larger clone is one nucleotide away.

The sequence was obtained from a female donor with papillary thyroid cancer or a benign thyroid nodule (not recorded which). Some clones in this sample may be carry-over from other donors' samples. The sequenced sample was blood. The receptor chain draws on TRBV28 and TRBJ2-7, with TRBD2 perhaps the D gene, on 6 matching bases. CDR3 protein: CASRRSPRDLSYEQYF. Read as DNA, the sequence is TGTGCCAGCAGGCGTAGCCCCCGGGACTTATCCTACGAGCAGTACTTC.